The 30 T cell receptor beta chains below all came from one sample that was sequenced in a study of T cell changes during pregnancy in multiple sclerosis. The repertoire was sequenced with immunoSEQ multiplex PCR; TCRdb's copy has only in-frame clones and lacks some. This table holds approximately 27,000 clones, 70% to 90% found once. Sequencing was performed on CD8+ T cells from peripheral blood mononuclear cells, taken before pregnancy. The receptors shown here come from a female donor with multiple sclerosis, enrolled in a pregnancy study.

This clone was counted a few times. This sequence joins TRBV4-1 and TRBJ1-5, with TRBD1 identical over 10 bases. V shed 0 bases and J 5 bases; nucleotides not matched to a gene: 10. Germline V gene data show CDR1 as MGHRA and CDR2 as YSYEKL. The CDR3 extends over 18 amino acids. CDR3 coding DNA: TGCGCCAGCAGCCAAGAGATTCGGGGACAGGGGCACTATCAGCCCCAGCATTTT. Residues: CASSQEIRGQGHYQPQHF.

This rearrangement joins TRBV5-6 to TRBJ1-3; D unclear. Germline CDR1 SGHDT, CDR2 YYEEEE. The V end was cut by 3 bases, the J end by 8 bases, with 12 bases between. This CDR3 has 13 amino acids. CDR3 residues: CASSSGPLDTIYF. For the CDR3, the DNA is TGTGCCAGCAGCTCGGGTCCTTTGGACACCATATATTTT.

The genes are TRBV12-5 and TRBJ2-1, with a possible D match to TRBD2 (5 bases). CDR1 is LGHNT, CDR2 FRNRAP, per germline. V lost 0 bases and J lost 4, with 19 bases in between. The CDR3 is 18 residues long. The CDR3: CASGLVLTQLDRYNEQFF. The CDR3 coding sequence is TGTGCTAGTGGTTTGGTATTAACCCAACTAGACCGGTACAATGAGCAGTTCTTC. Drawing the rest from reference TRBV12-5 and TRBJ2-1, the complete variable domain is DARVTQTPRHKVTEMGQEVTMRCQPILGHNTVFWYRQTMMQGLELLAYFRNRAPLDDSGMPKDRFSAEMPDATLATLKIQPSEPRDSAVYFCASGLVLTQLDRYNEQFFGPGTRLTVL.

The J gene is TRBJ1-4, the V gene TRBV9, with a weak D call TRBD1 (6 bases). The germline gives CDR1 SGDLS, CDR2 YYNGEE. Trimming removed 1 base at V and 0 bases at J, with 7 bases between. This CDR3 spans 15 amino acids. CDR3 amino acids: CASSVQGTTNEKLFF. The CDR3 bases are TGTGCCAGCAGCGTACAGGGGACAACTAATGAAAAACTGTTTTTT. Variable domain in full (rest from reference TRBV9 and TRBJ1-4): DSGVTQTPKHLITATGQRVTLRCSPRSGDLSVYWYQQSLDQGLQFLIQYYNGEERAKGNILERFSAQQFPDLHSELNLSSLELGDSALYFCASSVQGTTNEKLFFGSGTQLSVL.

The chain is built from TRBV6-6 and TRBJ1-2; D uncertain. CDR1 is MNHNY, CDR2 SVGAGI, per germline (reference sequence). The CDR3 has 14 amino acids. The V and J ends lost 5 bases and 2 bases respectively, with 12 bases between them. This CDR3 reads CASSHRSKNYGYTF. The CDR3 DNA sequence: TGTGCCAGCAGTCACAGATCCAAAAACTATGGCTACACCTTC.

V and J are TRBV6-4 and TRBJ2-3; 9 bases are a match to TRBD1. CDR1 is MRHNA and CDR2 is SNTAGT in the germline V gene. The junction had 6 bases not matched to a gene; V was cut back by 3 bases and J by 2 bases. CDR3 length: 16 amino acids. CDR3 loop: CASSESGTGFTDTQYF. The CDR3 DNA is TGTGCCAGCAGTGAATCCGGGACAGGGTTCACAGATACGCAGTATTTT.

V gene TRBV27 combines with J gene TRBJ1-1; 7 nucleotides match TRBD1. Losses at the gene ends were 5 bases for V and 5 bases for J; bases not matched to a gene: 11. Germline V CDR1 and CDR2: MNHEY, SMNVEV (reference sequence). The CDR3 runs 15 residues. This CDR3 reads CASSPSTGSGTEAFF. DNA for the CDR3: TGTGCCAGCAGTCCCTCGACAGGGTCGGGGACTGAAGCTTTCTTT.

The V gene is TRBV23-1, the J gene TRBJ1-6; D uncertain. TRBV23-1 is sorted into the ORF group, with uncertain function. V was clipped by 2 bases and J by 9 bases, with 14 bases between them. The CDR3 is 15 residues long. Here the CDR3 DNA reads TGCGCCAGCAGTCAACGGGTTCTACGGGGTTCACCCCTCCACTTT. It translates to CASSQRVLRGSPLHF.

This sequence joins TRBV6-6 and TRBJ1-2; possibly TRBD1 for D (5 bases). Trimming took 2 bases from V and 6 from J, leaving 13 bases between them. This CDR3 is 14 amino acids long. Germline lookup yields CDR1 MNHNY and CDR2 SVGAGI (reference sequence). CDR3 in DNA: TGTGCCAGCAGTTACCTGGGGCAGGGTGATGGCTACACCTTC. Amino acid sequence: CASSYLGQGDGYTF.

V gene TRBV5-4 combines with J gene TRBJ2-1; D perhaps matches TRBD1 (6 bases). V shed 3 bases and J shed 0 bases, with 16 bases lying between them. This CDR3 region has 17 residues. Germline CDR1 is SGHNT and CDR2 is YYREEE (reference sequence). In DNA, the CDR3 is TGTGCCAGCAGCTCCCGTCCCGACAGGAGCTCCTACAATGAGCAGTTCTTC. This translates into CASSSRPDRSSYNEQFF. Full variable domain (missing parts from reference TRBV5-4 and TRBJ2-1): ETGVTQSPTHLIKTRGQQVTLRCSSQSGHNTVSWYQQALGQGPQFIFQYYREEENGRGNFPPRFSGLQFPNYSSELNVNALELDDSALYLCASSSRPDRSSYNEQFFGPGTRLTVL.

The chain couples TRBV21-1 to TRBJ2-1; TRBD1, as called in the table, went unchecked against the DNA. TRBV21-1 is a known pseudogene. This CDR3 has 16 residues. This CDR3 is CASSPGQLRTSNEQFF. The CDR3 coding sequence is TGTGCCAGCAGTCCCGGACAGCTCCGTACCTCCAATGAGCAGTTCTTC.

The chain uses TRBV5-4 and TRBJ1-2; D not certain. The germline V gene encodes CDR1 SGHNT and CDR2 YYREEE (reference sequence). The CDR3 sequence is 13 residues long. V shed 1 base and J shed 7 bases, with 11 bases lying between them. This CDR3 is CASSLTPSSGYTF. The CDR3 DNA reads as TGTGCCAGCAGCTTGACTCCCTCGAGTGGCTACACCTTC.

V and J are TRBV4-1 and TRBJ1-2; possibly TRBD1 for D (6 bases). Trimming shortened V by 2 bases and J by 3 bases, and 7 bases separated the two germline ends. This CDR3 spans 13 amino acids. Germline V gene lookup returns CDR1 MGHRA and CDR2 YSYEKL. The chain's CDR3 is CASSQYRDYGYTF. CDR3 coding DNA: TGCGCCAGCAGCCAATACAGGGACTATGGCTACACCTTC.

This clone ranks as medium-sized. The chain carries TRBV27 and TRBJ1-6; 7 bases line up with TRBD1. In germline, CDR1 is MNHEY, CDR2 SMNVEV (reference sequence). V was pared by 10 bases and J by 1 base, with 13 bases of the junction left unmatched. There are 17 residues in the CDR3. Here the CDR3 reads CATLSGGKVSYNSPLHF. The CDR3 DNA reads as TGTGCCACCCTCTCAGGGGGTAAGGTGTCCTATAATTCACCCCTCCACTTT.

This clone came up once. The chain employs TRBV25-1 and TRBJ1-1, with D perhaps matching TRBD1 (5 bases). There are 15 residues in the CDR3. Germline V CDR1 and CDR2: MGHDK, SYGVNS. Between the trimmed V and J ends, which lost 5 bases and 1 base, there was a span of 14 bases. CDR3 region: CASSTPGLRNTEAFF. DNA of the CDR3: TGTGCCAGCAGTACTCCGGGACTGAGGAACACTGAAGCTTTCTTT.

The V gene is TRBV7-9, the J gene TRBJ1-2; a weak D match, TRBD1 (5 bases). Germline V gene data show CDR1 as SEHNR and CDR2 as FQNEAQ (reference sequence). V was shortened by 5 bases and J by 2 bases, with 9 bases between the two germline ends. The CDR3 loop spans 13 amino acids. CDR3: CASSGDSNYGYTF. The CDR3 DNA reads as TGTGCCAGCAGCGGGGACTCCAACTATGGCTACACCTTC.

The rearrangement links TRBV13 to TRBJ1-2; 8 positions match TRBD1. Germline CDR1 and CDR2: PRHDT and FYEKMQ (reference sequence). The CDR3 sequence is 13 residues long. V lost 2 bases and J lost 6; bases outside the gene matches: 2. The CDR3 region is CASSLTGGNGYTF. CDR3 bases: TGTGCCAGCAGCTTAACAGGGGGAAATGGCTACACCTTC.

V gene TRBV27 combines with J gene TRBJ2-7; 10 nucleotides match TRBD1. This CDR3 is 16 amino acids long. V was pared by 3 bases and J by 3 bases, with 8 bases of the junction left unmatched. Germline loops: CDR1 MNHEY, CDR2 SMNVEV (reference sequence). CDR3 residues: CASSLAPGTGDYEQYF. For the CDR3, the DNA is TGTGCCAGCAGTTTGGCCCCCGGGACAGGGGACTACGAGCAGTACTTC.

This chain links TRBV9 with TRBJ1-1, with D possibly TRBD1 on 6 matching bases. Trimming took 4 bases from V and 1 from J, leaving 20 bases between them. Germline CDR1 and CDR2: SGDLS and YYNGEE. The CDR3 contains 17 residues. CDR3 in amino acids: CASSPHSWGGENTEAFF. CDR3 bases: TGTGCCAGCAGCCCTCACTCGTGGGGGGGCGAGAACACTGAAGCTTTCTTT.

Concerning this clone: The junction differs from germline at one of its ends, possibly a read error. The chain joins TRBV2 to TRBJ2-1, with TRBD2 identical over 11 bases. This CDR3 comprises 16 residues. Per germline, CDR1 SNHLY and CDR2 FYNNEI. The DNA of the CDR3 is TGTGACAGCCTTCCTCTAGCGGGGGGCCAATACAATGAGCAGTTCTTC. This encodes CDSLPLAGGQYNEQFF.

The rearrangement uses TRBV6-4 and TRBJ2-3, with D maybe TRBD2 (6 bases). There are 19 residues in the CDR3. The germline V and J ends were trimmed by 0 bases and 1 base, with 20 bases remaining between them. Germline lookup yields CDR1 MRHNA and CDR2 SNTAGT. The CDR3, as DNA: TGTGCCAGCAGTGACTCGGGGCCCCAAGGAGGGGAGCGCACAGATACGCAGTATTTT. Translation: CASSDSGPQGGERTDTQYF.

The chain uses TRBV9 and TRBJ2-3; 10 bases match TRBD2. Germline CDR1 and CDR2: SGDLS and YYNGEE. The CDR3 loop spans 17 amino acids. Losses at the gene ends were 0 bases for V and 1 base for J; bases not matched to a gene: 5. This CDR3 reads CASSVEASGGGTDTQYF. CDR3 bases: TGTGCCAGCAGCGTAGAGGCTAGCGGGGGAGGCACAGATACGCAGTATTTT.

The chain uses TRBV6-5 and TRBJ2-7; D is unresolved. The germline V and J ends were trimmed by 0 bases and 3 bases, with 6 bases remaining between them. The CDR3 runs 13 residues. The germline V gene encodes CDR1 MNHEY and CDR2 SVGAGI. For the CDR3, the DNA is TGTGCCAGCAGTTACTCCGAGAACTACGAGCAGTACTTC. Residues: CASSYSENYEQYF.

This clone appeared once. The chain is built from TRBV9 and TRBJ1-3; unclear D gene. Trimming pared 5 bases from V and 0 bases from J, leaving 15 bases between. This CDR3 comprises 16 residues. From germline, CDR1 is SGDLS and CDR2 YYNGEE. The DNA of the CDR3 is TGTGCCAGCAGTCCGTCCCCGGTAGACTCTGGAAACACCATATATTTT. As protein: CASSPSPVDSGNTIYF.

The CDR3 spells CASSSGTGVGPQHF. As DNA, the CDR3 is TGTGCCAGCAGTTCCGGGACAGGGGTCGGGCCCCAGCATTTT. This rearrangement joins TRBV6-5 to TRBJ1-5; 10 nucleotides agree with TRBD1. The CDR3 runs to 14 residues. J gave up 9 bases and V 4 bases, and 6 bases lay outside the gene matches. Germline values: CDR1 MNHEY, CDR2 SVGAGI.

The rearrangement links TRBV6-1 to TRBJ2-7, with TRBD2 identical over 10 bases. J gave up 0 bases and V 5 bases, and 4 bases lay outside the gene matches. The CDR3 spans 15 residues. The germline V gene has CDR1 MNHNS and CDR2 SASEGT. For the CDR3, the DNA is TGTGCCAGCAGTTTAGCGGGGGGTAGCTCCTACGAGCAGTACTTC. Translated, it gives CASSLAGGSSYEQYF.

The chain combines TRBV30 with TRBJ1-1; TRBD1 might be the D (5 bases). V lost 5 bases and J lost 1, with 20 bases in between. The CDR3 is 16 amino acids. CDR1 and CDR2 (germline): GTSNPN, SVGIG (reference sequence). The CDR3 reads CAWATWAGPTNTEAFF. As DNA, the CDR3 is TGTGCCTGGGCCACCTGGGCAGGGCCGACGAACACTGAAGCTTTCTTT.

The chain joins TRBV5-6 to TRBJ1-6, with 9 bases matching TRBD1. This CDR3 has 15 amino acids. Germline CDR1 and CDR2: SGHDT and YYEEEE. V dropped 0 bases and J dropped 11; count of bases not matched to a gene: 6. Written as DNA, the CDR3 is TGTGCCAGCAGCTTGGGGACAGGGGTAGTTCCACCCCTCCACTTT. The encoded protein is CASSLGTGVVPPLHF.

This rearrangement joins TRBV7-2 to TRBJ2-1, with D perhaps TRBD1 (6 bases). The V gene lost 7 bases and the J gene lost 8 bases, with 24 bases spanning the gap. This CDR3 region has 16 residues. Germline V gene lookup returns CDR1 SGHTA and CDR2 FQGNSA. The CDR3 DNA sequence: TGTGCCAGCACCCCCTTTGGGCAGGGGCTCACGGATGAGCAGTTCTTC. Its translation is CASTPFGQGLTDEQFF.

The chain is built from TRBV4-1 and TRBJ2-3; perhaps TRBD1 as D (6 bases). The CDR3 spans 15 residues. V lost 1 base and J lost 3, with 11 bases in between. Germline V gives CDR1 MGHRA, CDR2 YSYEKL. CDR3 in amino acids: CASSQATGWTDTQYF. CDR3 sequence (DNA): TGCGCCAGCAGCCAAGCAACAGGGTGGACAGATACGCAGTATTTT.